What follows are 19 T cell receptor beta chains derived from one specimen sequenced in a study of radiotherapy plus CTLA-4 blockade in lung cancer. TCRdb keeps only in-frame clones here, not all; method: immunoSEQ multiplex PCR. The sample lists 43,000 or so clones; 73% were seen once. The source was peripheral blood, collected from a patient treated with radiotherapy plus ipilimumab. These receptor sequences come from a human donor with non-small cell lung cancer who had a complete response to radiotherapy plus ipilimumab.

V usage is TRBV6-5 and J usage is TRBJ1-2; 10 bases line up with TRBD1. The J segment lost 5 bases and the V segment lost 5 bases, leaving 5 bases of the junction unmatched. The CDR3 runs to 14 residues. Germline V gene lookup returns CDR1 MNHEY and CDR2 SVGAGI. The CDR3 DNA is TGTGCCAGCAGTCCAAGGACAGGGGGTTATGGCTACACCTTC. It translates to CASSPRTGGYGYTF.

The chain employs TRBV10-3 and TRBJ1-1, with D possibly matching TRBD1 (6 bases). CDR1 and CDR2 (germline): ENHRY, SYGVKD. Trimming shortened V by 5 bases and J by 4 bases, and 11 bases separated the two germline ends. This CDR3 spans 13 amino acids. CDR3 sequence: CAISPGHPTEAFF. The CDR3 nucleotides read TGTGCCATCAGTCCGGGACACCCCACTGAAGCTTTCTTT.

This clone was detected only a few times. This chain links TRBV7-9 with TRBJ2-1; 7 bases line up with TRBD2. This CDR3 has 15 amino acids. The germline CDR1 and CDR2 sequences are SEHNR and FQNEAQ (reference sequence). Trimming at V came to 5 bases and at J to 9 bases, leaving 13 bases not matched to a gene. CDR3 DNA: TGTGCCAGCAGCCCTAGCAGGTTGGCTAGCGGTGAGCAGTTCTTC. Encoded protein: CASSPSRLASGEQFF.

The chain employs TRBV5-1 and TRBJ2-5, with TRBD1 matching over 11 bases. The germline gives CDR1 SGHRS, CDR2 YFSETQ. This CDR3 has 15 amino acids. V lost 2 bases and J lost 2; bases outside the gene matches: 2. This CDR3 reads CASSFGTGGQETQYF. As DNA, the CDR3 is TGCGCCAGCAGCTTCGGGACAGGGGGGCAAGAGACCCAGTACTTC.

The chain combines TRBV2 with TRBJ2-2, with D possibly being TRBD2 (5 bases). The CDR3 extends over 14 amino acids. Trimming left V 7 bases short and J 0 bases short, with 9 bases between. Germline CDR1 is SNHLY and CDR2 is FYNNEI. The CDR3 DNA sequence: TGTGCCAGCAAACTAGTGACGAACACCGGGGAGCTGTTTTTT. It encodes CASKLVTNTGELFF.

The J gene is TRBJ1-1, the V gene TRBV28, with D unclear. Germline loops: CDR1 MDHEN, CDR2 SYDVKM. The ends were cut back, 5 bases at V and 9 bases at J, with 13 bases in the middle. The CDR3 contains 12 residues. CDR3 sequence (DNA): TGTGCCAGCAGTAGCGGAAAGATCAAAGCTTTCTTT. Amino acids: CASSSGKIKAFF. Full variable domain (outside the CDR3, taken from reference TRBV28 and TRBJ1-1): DVKVTQSSRYLVKRTGEKVFLECVQDMDHENMFWYRQDPGLGLRLIYFSYDVKMKEKGDIPEGYSVSREKKERFSLILESASTNQTSMYLCASSSGKIKAFFGQGTRLTVV.

The rearrangement uses TRBV19 and TRBJ2-7; 12 bases are a match to TRBD2. The CDR3 length is 16 residues. CDR1 is LNHDA, CDR2 SQIVND, per germline (reference sequence). J lost 6 bases, V lost 3 bases, and 9 bases had no gene match. Written as DNA, the CDR3 is TGTGCCAGTAGTATTCGGTCGCTAGCGGGAGGGAGCGAGCAGTACTTC. Residues: CASSIRSLAGGSEQYF.

This chain joins TRBV7-2 and TRBJ1-2, with D perhaps TRBD1 (5 bases). Trimming left V 2 bases short and J 7 bases short, with 11 bases between. The germline V gene encodes CDR1 SGHTA and CDR2 FQGNSA. The CDR3 is 13 amino acids. CDR3 nucleotides: TGTGCCAGCAGCTTATTTCAGGGAAGTGGCTACACCTTC. As protein: CASSLFQGSGYTF.

A single count supports this clone. The gene calls are TRBV30 and TRBJ1-1, with unresolved D. This CDR3 has 14 amino acids. V dropped 8 bases and J dropped 6 bases, with 22 bases sitting between them. From germline, CDR1 is GTSNPN and CDR2 SVGIG (reference sequence). In nucleotides, the CDR3 is TGTGCCGGCCAGCGGGTCTTTCTAAGGGCTGAAGCTTTCTTT. Its protein is CAGQRVFLRAEAFF.

The DNA of the CDR3 is TGTGCCAGCAGTCCTCATAACAGCGGCGGCTATGGCTACACCTTC. This translates into CASSPHNSGGYGYTF. The chain is built from TRBV27 and TRBJ1-2; D gene ambiguous. Trimming stripped 5 bases from V and 4 bases from J, with 17 bases between. The length of the CDR3 is 15 residues. Germline assignment: CDR1 MNHEY and CDR2 SMNVEV (reference sequence).

The V gene is TRBV7-9, the J gene TRBJ1-1; a weak D match, TRBD1 (6 bases). The CDR3 totals 16 residues. Deletions cut 5 bases from V and 0 bases from J, with 16 bases between. Germline V gene data show CDR1 as SEHNR and CDR2 as FQNEAQ (reference sequence). CDR3 residues: CASSPATGQLNTEAFF. Written as DNA, the CDR3 is TGTGCCAGCAGCCCTGCTACGGGACAACTGAACACTGAAGCTTTCTTT.

This clone has only one observation. CDR3 nucleotide sequence: TGTGCCAGCAGTGGCGAGGAGACCCAGTACTTC. It translates to CASSGEETQYF. This rearrangement joins TRBV2 to TRBJ2-5; no firm D call. The CDR3 is 11 residues long. Germline V gene sequence: CDR1 SNHLY, CDR2 FYNNEI. V was pared by 4 bases and J by 5 bases, with 5 bases between.

The chain combines TRBV7-9 with TRBJ2-3, with D possibly TRBD1 on 6 matching bases. The CDR3 has 17 amino acids. V lost 1 base to trimming and J lost 8 bases, with 22 bases between them. CDR1 is SEHNR, CDR2 FQNEAQ, per germline (reference sequence). The CDR3 sequence is CASSLDRQETVYGTQYF. The CDR3 DNA is TGTGCCAGCAGCTTAGACAGACAGGAAACAGTATATGGTACGCAGTATTTT.

This CDR3 reads CASSPRLGSSYNEQFF. The CDR3 DNA reads TGTGCCAGTAGTCCGCGGCTCGGGAGCTCCTACAATGAGCAGTTCTTC. The rearrangement uses TRBV19 and TRBJ2-1, with a possible D match to TRBD2 (6 bases). Germline CDR1 and CDR2: LNHDA and SQIVND (reference sequence). This CDR3 is built from 16 residues. V lost 5 bases and J lost 0, with 14 bases in between.

This chain connects TRBV5-5 to TRBJ1-3, with D possibly being TRBD1 (5 bases). Per germline, CDR1 SGHKS and CDR2 YYEKEE (reference sequence). CDR3 length: 15 amino acids. The germline V and J ends were trimmed by 1 base and 0 bases, with 8 bases remaining between them. CDR3 DNA: TGTGCCAGCAGCTTGCAGGGATACTCTGGAAACACCATATATTTT. Protein product: CASSLQGYSGNTIYF.

The rearrangement links TRBV5-4 to TRBJ2-7, with 7 bases that match TRBD2. V lost 4 bases to trimming and J lost 6 bases; unmatched junction nucleotides: 16. This CDR3 contains 16 residues. Germline V lookup: CDR1 SGHNT, CDR2 YYREEE (reference sequence). The CDR3 loop reads CASSTQAVGRAPEQYF. The CDR3 bases are TGTGCCAGCAGCACCCAAGCGGTTGGGAGGGCCCCCGAGCAGTACTTC. The full variable domain, its missing parts supplied by reference TRBV5-4 and TRBJ2-7, is ETGVTQSPTHLIKTRGQQVTLRCSSQSGHNTVSWYQQALGQGPQFIFQYYREEENGRGNFPPRFSGLQFPNYSSELNVNALELDDSALYLCASSTQAVGRAPEQYFGPGTRLTVT.

CDR3 bases: TGCGCCAGCAGCTTGGGCGGGAGGGCCAGGGAGACCCAGTACTTC. Residues: CASSLGGRARETQYF. V gene TRBV5-1 combines with J gene TRBJ2-5; 9 bases agree with TRBD2. V was clipped by 0 bases and J by 5 bases; unmatched bases: 5. The CDR3 spans 15 residues. Germline V lookup: CDR1 SGHRS, CDR2 YFSETQ.

In this sample, this clone turned up a few times. This chain uses TRBV19 with TRBJ1-4; D is uncertain. Deletions cut 3 bases from V and 7 bases from J, with 9 bases between. The CDR3 spans 13 residues. CDR1 and CDR2 from the germline V gene are LNHDA and SQIVND (reference sequence). The CDR3 here is CASSISAGEKLFF. The CDR3 DNA reads TGTGCCAGTAGTATTTCTGCAGGTGAAAAACTGTTTTTT.

The chain is built from TRBV5-1 and TRBJ2-1; the match to TRBD2 covers 10 bases. The CDR3 has 18 amino acids. In germline, CDR1 is SGHRS, CDR2 YFSETQ. Trimming removed 0 bases from V and 7 bases from J; junction bases left unmatched: 13. CDR3 region: CASSLAGLAGEGENEQFF. As DNA, the CDR3 is TGCGCCAGCAGCTTGGCCGGGCTAGCGGGGGAAGGGGAAAATGAGCAGTTCTTC.